This T cell receptor beta chain emerged from a study of tumor-infiltrating lymphocytes in primary liver carcinoma. The input was approximately 500 ng total RNA; TCR beta cDNA was made from it with a constant-region primer. TCR beta libraries came from three nested multiplex PCR rounds using slightly modified ARM-PCR. TCRdb independently ran MiXCR on the multiplex PCR reads; one entry per CDR3 protein. In the table there are under 200,000 distinct CDR3 sequences, less than 70% of which are singletons. A remark on this clonotype: This likely comes from a read error, as the CDR3 has no conserved phenylalanine or tryptophan at its end.

Unsorted whole blood yielded the blood RNA, and germline DNA was also extracted. The origin of this receptor is an older woman with primary liver carcinoma and hepatitis B virus infection. Sequencing input: peripheral blood.

The DNA of the CDR3 is TGTGCCAGCAGCCCCGGTTATGACTACACCTTA. The encoded protein is CASSPGYDYTL. The chain recombines TRBV11-2 with TRBJ1-2; D remains ambiguous. CDR3 size: 11 residues. The germline V gene has CDR1 SGHAT and CDR2 FQNNGV.